These 11 T cell receptor beta chains were all obtained from the same sample, sequenced in a study of regulatory T cells in long-lasting Graves disease. Specified time point: newly diagnosed GD, antithyroid drugs for less than 3 months. PBMC RNA was the source of the TCR library. The TCR beta library used iRepertoire HTBI primers with Arm-PCR amplification of CDR3. TCRdb fed the multiplex PCR reads into MiXCR, producing one record per CDR3 protein. Of around 400,000 distinct CDR3 sequences listed, over 14% are singletons. Separately, the same data were catalogued under a study of T cells in Graves' hyperthyroidism and ophthalmopathy.

This material consisted of peripheral blood mononuclear cells (PBMCs), taken at new diagnosis, from a patient treated with antithyroid drugs. The source of these receptors is a woman in her forties with Graves disease.

The gene calls are TRBV20-1 and TRBJ1-6; no reliable D call. CDR3 length: 11 amino acids. Germline CDR1 reads DFQATT; CDR2 reads SNEGSKA (reference sequence). V gave up 6 bases and J gave up 4 bases, with 4 bases separating them. In DNA form, the CDR3 reads TGCAGTGCCGGGTATAATTCACCCCTCCACTTT. Its translation: CSAGYNSPLHF.

This clonotype was seen at least ten times. The chain couples TRBV20-1 to TRBJ1-2, with 8 nucleotides matching TRBD1. V lost 6 bases and J lost 4; bases outside the gene matches: 4. CDR1 DFQATT and CDR2 SNEGSKA come from the germline V gene (reference sequence). The length of the CDR3 is 12 residues. CDR3 loop: CSARQGSYGYTF. The CDR3 DNA reads as TGCAGTGCCAGACAGGGGAGCTATGGCTACACCTTC.

This clonotype showed up just a few times. This chain uses TRBV19 with TRBJ2-1; perhaps TRBD1 as D (5 bases). CDR1 and CDR2 (germline): LNHDA, SQIVND (reference sequence). Trimming took 2 bases from V and 0 from J, leaving 11 bases between them. This CDR3 comprises 16 residues. The CDR3 nucleotides are TGTGCCAGTAGTATACGACAGATTAGCTCCTACAATGAGCAGTTCTTC. The encoded protein is CASSIRQISSYNEQFF.

V and J are TRBV19 and TRBJ2-3; 7 bases line up with TRBD2. Germline V gene lookup returns CDR1 LNHDA and CDR2 SQIVND (reference sequence). V lost 5 bases, J lost 2 bases, and 4 bases stayed unmatched. CDR3 length equals 14 residues. The CDR3 loop reads CASSAGLFTDTQYF. The CDR3 DNA reads as TGTGCCAGTAGTGCGGGACTATTCACAGATACGCAGTATTTT.

Note on this clonotype: This may be a read error, as it is one base from a much larger clone. The rearrangement links TRBV6-1 to TRBJ1-5; TRBD1 aligns across 8 bases. V was pared by 6 bases and J by 1 base, with 5 bases of the junction left unmatched. Germline lookup yields CDR1 MNHNS and CDR2 SASEGT. This CDR3 contains 15 residues. Written as DNA, the CDR3 is TGTGCCAGCAGATCGACAGGGGCAAGCAATCAGCCCCAGCATTTT. Its protein is CASRSTGASNQPQHF.

As concerns this clonotype: One end of the junction fails to match germline, which may point to a read error. Here the CDR3 DNA reads TGTGCCAGCAGCCGTAGCGGGCCAGCCTACGAACAGTACTTC. Protein: CASSRSGPAYEQYF. V usage is TRBV3-1 and J usage is TRBJ2-7; 7 bases are shared with TRBD2. CDR3 size: 14 residues. The germline CDR1 and CDR2 sequences are LGHDT and YNNKEL (reference sequence).

The CDR3 DNA is TGTGCCAACCGGGACAGCACAGATACGCAGTATTTT. It yields the protein CANRDSTDTQYF. The chain joins TRBV19 to TRBJ2-3; either TRBD1 or TRBD2 may fit D (5 bases each). This CDR3 spans 12 amino acids. V lost 10 bases and J lost 0, with 8 bases in between. Germline V gene lookup returns CDR1 LNHDA and CDR2 SQIVND (reference sequence).

This clonotype has a count of ten or more. This chain uses TRBV7-2 with TRBJ2-1; 8 nucleotides match TRBD2. V lost 5 bases to trimming and J lost 0 bases; unmatched junction nucleotides: 3. This CDR3 contains 15 residues. CDR1 and CDR2 (germline): SGHTA, FQGNSA. The CDR3 reads CASSREGLSYNEQFF. For the CDR3, the DNA is TGTGCCAGCAGCCGGGAGGGCCTCTCCTACAATGAGCAGTTCTTC.

In its sample, this clonotype was seen many times. The chain joins TRBV20-1 to TRBJ2-3, with 7 bases aligning to TRBD1. The V gene end was trimmed by 3 bases and the J gene end by 8 bases; junction bases not matched to a gene: 11. CDR3 length: 14 residues. Germline assignment: CDR1 DFQATT and CDR2 SNEGSKA (reference sequence). CDR3 amino acids: CSASGTASTRTQYF. CDR3 sequence (DNA): TGCAGTGCTAGCGGGACAGCGAGTACACGTACGCAGTATTTT.

There are many counts of this clonotype. The CDR3 DNA reads as TGTGCCTGGAGTGTATCGATGGGGTTCAATGAGCAGTTCTTC. Encoded protein: CAWSVSMGFNEQFF. The rearrangement uses TRBV30 and TRBJ2-1, with D uncertain. CDR1 and CDR2 (germline): GTSNPN, SVGIG (reference sequence). The CDR3 is 14 amino acids. V shed 0 bases and J shed 6 bases, with 12 bases lying between them.

This clonotype was seen many times. This chain connects TRBV5-1 to TRBJ1-2; TRBD1 matches at 10 bases. With 0 bases clipped from V and 7 bases from J, the junction kept 9 bases outside the gene matches. The CDR3 covers 16 residues. Per the germline V gene, CDR1 is SGHRS and CDR2 is YFSETQ. This CDR3 reads CASSLATSGTGAGYTF. DNA of the CDR3: TGCGCCAGCAGCTTGGCGACCTCCGGGACAGGGGCTGGCTACACCTTC.